These 31 T cell receptor beta chains were all obtained from the same sample, sequenced in a study of T cell responses to AZD1222 COVID-19 vaccine. Sequenced by immunoSEQ multiplex PCR; TCRdb stores in-frame clones only, minus some. The table has about 180,000 clones, around 88% seen once. The source was peripheral blood, collected on day 0 of AZD1222 vaccination. The receptors derive from an adult in good health.

The J gene is TRBJ1-4, the V gene TRBV7-2; TRBD1 agrees at 7 bases. This CDR3 has 14 residues. CDR1 is SGHTA and CDR2 is FQGNSA in the germline V gene. Germline trimming cut 3 bases from V and 7 bases from J; bases unmatched to any gene: 5. CDR3 amino acids: CASSFRQGSEKLFF. The CDR3 DNA is TGTGCCAGCAGCTTCCGACAGGGTAGTGAAAAACTGTTTTTT.

CDR3 in DNA: TGTGCTAGTGGTTTGGTAATGGACAACCAAGAGACCCAGTACTTC. Translating gives CASGLVMDNQETQYF. The chain employs TRBV12-5 and TRBJ2-5, with TRBD1 as a possible D gene (5 bases). The CDR3 runs to 15 residues. The germline V and J ends were trimmed by 0 bases and 0 bases, with 8 bases remaining between them. The germline V gene encodes CDR1 LGHNT and CDR2 FRNRAP.

The CDR3 is CASSLNGDTEAFF. For the CDR3, the DNA is TGTGCCAGCAGCTTAAATGGGGACACTGAAGCTTTCTTT. This chain connects TRBV7-3 to TRBJ1-1; D call uncertain. Trimming took 1 base from V and 3 from J, leaving 6 bases between them. Per germline, CDR1 SGHTA and CDR2 FQGTGA. The CDR3 loop spans 13 amino acids.

The V and J genes are TRBV7-9 and TRBJ1-6; a weak D match, TRBD1 (5 bases). CDR3 length: 16 amino acids. The germline V gene has CDR1 SEHNR and CDR2 FQNEAQ (reference sequence). With 5 bases removed from V and 0 bases from J, the gap between germline ends came to 11 bases. CDR3 residues: CASSPLGGSYNSPLHF. The CDR3 DNA is TGTGCCAGCAGCCCCCTCGGGGGCTCCTATAATTCACCCCTCCACTTT.

This chain links TRBV3-1 (or the pseudogene TRBV3-2) with TRBJ2-3; unclear D gene. V was shortened by 0 bases and J by 0 bases, with 4 bases between the two germline ends. This CDR3 spans 14 amino acids. Germline CDR1 LGHDT, CDR2 YNNKEL (reference sequence). For the CDR3, the DNA is TGTGCCAGCAGCCAAGACACTAGCACAGATACGCAGTATTTT. Its protein is CASSQDTSTDTQYF.

The chain has TRBV10-3 and TRBJ1-1; perhaps TRBD1 as D (5 bases). V lost 0 bases and J lost 0, with 8 bases in between. The CDR3 runs 15 residues. Germline values: CDR1 ENHRY, CDR2 SYGVKD. The CDR3 reads CAISESLTVNTEAFF. CDR3 sequence (DNA): TGTGCCATCAGTGAGTCCTTGACAGTGAACACTGAAGCTTTCTTT.

The chain joins TRBV27 to TRBJ1-1; 8 bases fit TRBD1. CDR1 is MNHEY and CDR2 is SMNVEV in the germline V gene (reference sequence). The V gene end was trimmed by 6 bases and the J gene end by 4 bases; junction bases not matched to a gene: 1. The CDR3 sequence is 12 residues long. The DNA of the CDR3 is TGTGCCAGCAGGGGGACAGGCACTGAAGCTTTCTTT. Translated: CASRGTGTEAFF.

The chain uses TRBV10-2 and TRBJ1-4; the D is unclear. This CDR3 contains 14 residues. Germline assignment: CDR1 WSHSY and CDR2 SAAADI. V was shortened by 2 bases and J by 8 bases, with 12 bases between the two germline ends. Written as DNA, the CDR3 is TGCGCCAGCAGTGAGAGTCGAGTAGGAGAAAAACTGTTTTTT. Protein sequence: CASSESRVGEKLFF.

The chain employs TRBV23-1 and TRBJ2-7; D possibly corresponds to TRBD2 (6 bases). TRBV23-1 is an open reading frame, and its role is uncertain. The V end lost 0 bases, the J end lost 6 bases, and 15 bases lay between the germline ends. The CDR3 contains 15 residues. The CDR3 DNA is TGCGCCAGCAGTCAATCTGACTACACAGCGGGCGAGCAGTACTTC. The encoded protein is CASSQSDYTAGEQYF.

The chain combines TRBV5-1 with TRBJ2-4; D unresolved. The CDR3 has 19 amino acids. With 0 bases removed from V and 2 bases from J, the gap between germline ends came to 21 bases. Germline V gene sequence: CDR1 SGHRS, CDR2 YFSETQ. The CDR3 DNA reads TGCGCCAGCAGCTTGGCCCCACCACAACTGGCTCTAACCAAAAACATTCAGTACTTC. Its translation: CASSLAPPQLALTKNIQYF. Variable domain in full (rest from reference TRBV5-1 and TRBJ2-4): KAGVTQTPRYLIKTRGQQVTLSCSPISGHRSVSWYQQTPGQGLQFLFEYFSETQRNKGNFPGRFSGRQFSNSRSEMNVSTLELGDSALYLCASSLAPPQLALTKNIQYFGAGTRLSVL.

This clone has more than one count but fewer than ten. This chain links TRBV19 with TRBJ1-6; D ambiguous. The germline V gene encodes CDR1 LNHDA and CDR2 SQIVND (reference sequence). This CDR3 is built from 13 residues. The V end lost 5 bases, the J end lost 8 bases, and 10 bases lay between the germline ends. The CDR3 spells CASSLTLYSPLHF. CDR3 nucleotides: TGTGCCAGTAGTCTGACATTGTATTCACCCCTCCACTTT.

This chain joins TRBV9 and TRBJ2-1, with D tentatively TRBD2 (6 bases). CDR1 is SGDLS, CDR2 YYNGEE, per germline. The V end was cut by 3 bases, the J end by 6 bases, with 13 bases between. This CDR3 contains 14 residues. The CDR3 region is CASSAVLGLNEQFF. The CDR3 DNA sequence: TGTGCCAGCAGCGCCGTCCTGGGACTCAATGAGCAGTTCTTC.

This clone was counted a single time. The V gene is TRBV7-6, the J gene TRBJ1-1; D unresolved. Trimming took off 1 base at V and 5 bases at J, with 8 bases between the two ends. This CDR3 comprises 13 residues. Germline-derived CDR1 and CDR2 are SGHVS and FNYEAQ. The CDR3 DNA reads TGTGCCAGCAGCTTAGGGTCGCGGACTGAAGCTTTCTTT. It codes for CASSLGSRTEAFF.

The rearrangement uses TRBV7-2 and TRBJ2-7, with D possibly being TRBD1 or TRBD2 (6 bases each). The CDR3 has 14 residues. V lost 1 base, J lost 3 bases, and 10 bases lay in between. Germline values: CDR1 SGHTA, CDR2 FQGNSA. The CDR3 bases are TGTGCCAGCAGCTTAGAGGGGGGACTCTACGAGCAGTACTTC. This codes for CASSLEGGLYEQYF.

The chain uses TRBV7-3 and TRBJ2-3; maybe TRBD2 (6 bases). Per germline, CDR1 SGHTA and CDR2 FQGTGA. The CDR3 length is 16 residues. The germline V and J ends were trimmed by 4 bases and 5 bases, with 19 bases remaining between them. The CDR3 spells CASSSQPGLPGDTQYF. CDR3 DNA sequence: TGTGCCAGCAGCTCCCAGCCGGGACTGCCGGGAGATACGCAGTATTTT.

The rearrangement links TRBV11-3 to TRBJ2-2; 7 bases map to TRBD2. V trimming: 5 bases; J trimming: 4 bases; junction bases outside the gene matches: 10. Germline CDR1 SGHNT, CDR2 YENEEA. CDR3 length: 16 amino acids. The CDR3 here is CASSLAASGGTGELFF. In DNA, the CDR3 is TGTGCCAGCAGCCTAGCGGCCTCCGGTGGCACCGGGGAGCTGTTTTTT.

This rearrangement joins TRBV7-8 to TRBJ1-1; D unresolved. This CDR3 has 20 amino acids. Between the trimmed V and J ends, which lost 0 bases and 0 bases, there was a span of 23 bases. The germline V gene encodes CDR1 SGHVS and CDR2 FQNEAQ. The CDR3: CASSLAREGGNGPMNTEAFF. The CDR3 region has the DNA TGTGCCAGCAGCTTAGCGAGGGAGGGAGGCAATGGACCGATGAACACTGAAGCTTTCTTT. Together with reference TRBV7-8 and TRBJ1-1, the CDR3 gives the full variable domain: GAGVSQSPRYKVAKRGQDVALRCDPISGHVSLFWYQQALGQGPEFLTYFQNEAQLDKSGLPSDRFFAERPEGSVSTLKIQRTQQEDSAVYLCASSLAREGGNGPMNTEAFFGQGTRLTVV.

The chain combines TRBV5-4 with TRBJ2-1, with a tentative D call TRBD2 (6 bases). There are 13 residues in the CDR3. V was shortened by 0 bases and J by 8 bases, with 9 bases between the two germline ends. The germline V gene has CDR1 SGHNT and CDR2 YYREEE (reference sequence). CDR3 sequence (DNA): TGTGCCAGCAGCTTGGGACTAGTCGATGAGCAGTTCTTC. Protein product: CASSLGLVDEQFF.

With regard to this clone: This sample includes further DNA sequences coding for the same CDR3. The chain has TRBV5-1 and TRBJ1-4; TRBD1 agrees at 8 bases. The germline V gene encodes CDR1 SGHRS and CDR2 YFSETQ. V trimming: 4 bases; J trimming: 5 bases; junction bases outside the gene matches: 4. The CDR3 runs 14 residues. The chain's CDR3 is CASSRGQENEKLFF. The CDR3 bases are TGCGCCAGCAGCCGGGGACAGGAGAATGAAAAACTGTTTTTT.

The rearrangement joins TRBV5-1 to TRBJ1-2; D is unclear. Trimming stripped 4 bases from V and 5 bases from J, with 12 bases between. This CDR3 spans 13 amino acids. Germline V gives CDR1 SGHRS, CDR2 YFSETQ. The CDR3 sequence: CASSERTEYGYTF. CDR3 in DNA: TGCGCCAGCAGCGAAAGGACGGAATATGGCTACACCTTC.

This chain links TRBV7-8 with TRBJ2-5; D unresolved. The CDR3 runs to 14 residues. V was shortened by 2 bases and J by 1 base, with 8 bases between the two germline ends. Germline-derived CDR1 and CDR2 are SGHVS and FQNEAQ. This CDR3 is CASSLKGRQETQYF. CDR3 bases: TGTGCCAGCAGCTTAAAAGGGCGCCAAGAGACCCAGTACTTC. Complete variable domain (other parts from reference TRBV7-8 and TRBJ2-5): GAGVSQSPRYKVAKRGQDVALRCDPISGHVSLFWYQQALGQGPEFLTYFQNEAQLDKSGLPSDRFFAERPEGSVSTLKIQRTQQEDSAVYLCASSLKGRQETQYFGPGTRLLVL.

The chain has TRBV18 and TRBJ2-7; maybe TRBD2 (5 bases). The V end was cut by 5 bases, the J end by 0 bases, with 8 bases between. The CDR3 runs 13 residues. Germline-derived CDR1 and CDR2 are KGHSH and LQKENI. The DNA for the CDR3 is TGTGCCAGCTCATTTGGGAGCTCCTACGAGCAGTACTTC. Protein sequence: CASSFGSSYEQYF.

The genes are TRBV28 and TRBJ1-1; perhaps TRBD1 as D (5 bases). Germline loops: CDR1 MDHEN, CDR2 SYDVKM. V lost 5 bases to trimming and J lost 7 bases, with 20 bases between them. CDR3 size: 15 residues. The chain's CDR3 is CASSPLHTRGGEAFF. The CDR3 DNA follows: TGTGCCAGCAGTCCCCTTCACACGAGGGGAGGTGAAGCTTTCTTT.

J is TRBJ2-7 and V is TRBV24-1; possibly TRBD2 for D (6 bases). Germline CDR1 is KGHDR and CDR2 is SFDVKD. CDR3 length: 13 amino acids. V lost 3 bases to trimming and J lost 4 bases, with 9 bases between them. CDR3 DNA: TGTGCCACCAGTGATAGCGGGCGATACGAGCAGTACTTC. Translated: CATSDSGRYEQYF.

This chain connects TRBV9 to TRBJ1-1; D is unresolved. V lost 0 bases, J lost 4 bases, and 10 bases lay in between. Germline CDR1 and CDR2: SGDLS and YYNGEE. This CDR3 region has 14 residues. CDR3 DNA: TGTGCCAGCAGCGTAGGGAGGAAGGGCACTGAAGCTTTCTTT. Protein product: CASSVGRKGTEAFF.

This clone was observed a few times. The chain carries TRBV9 and TRBJ1-2; 10 bases are shared with TRBD1. V lost 4 bases and J lost 4; bases outside the gene matches: 19. CDR3 length: 19 residues. Germline loops: CDR1 SGDLS, CDR2 YYNGEE. The CDR3 protein is CASSPQAPGQGTYLYGYTF. In DNA, the CDR3 is TGTGCCAGCAGCCCCCAGGCCCCGGGACAGGGGACTTACCTCTATGGCTACACCTTC.

This clone is a singleton in its sample. This sequence joins TRBV7-8 and TRBJ1-4, with 7 bases aligning to TRBD1. This CDR3 contains 20 residues. J gave up 0 bases and V 1 base, and 14 bases lay outside the gene matches. Per the germline V gene, CDR1 is SGHVS and CDR2 is FQNEAQ. The CDR3 DNA follows: TGTGCCAGCAGCTTAGGCGAGGGGGCAGGCTACTATGCAACTAATGAAAAACTGTTTTTT. This gives the protein CASSLGEGAGYYATNEKLFF.

V is TRBV6-1 and J is TRBJ1-2; D uncertain. V lost 2 bases, J lost 7 bases, and 8 bases lay in between. CDR1 and CDR2 (germline): MNHNS, SASEGT. CDR3 size: 12 residues. Here the CDR3 reads CASSEPPPGYTF. CDR3 bases: TGTGCCAGCAGTGAACCCCCCCCTGGCTACACCTTC.

The rearrangement links TRBV6-5 to TRBJ1-5; TRBD1 agrees at 9 bases. From germline, CDR1 is MNHEY and CDR2 SVGAGI. Losses at the gene ends were 7 bases for V and 7 bases for J; bases not matched to a gene: 8. The CDR3 is made up of 14 amino acids. In nucleotides, the CDR3 is TGTGCCAGCACCGGGACAGGGATTTTACAGCCCCAGCATTTT. Translating gives CASTGTGILQPQHF.

Of note for this clone: Distinct nucleotide sequences in the sample also encode this CDR3. V gene TRBV5-5 combines with J gene TRBJ2-2; 7 nucleotides line up with TRBD1. V was clipped by 0 bases and J by 0 bases; unmatched bases: 2. The CDR3 runs 16 residues. Per germline, CDR1 SGHKS and CDR2 YYEKEE (reference sequence). The CDR3 DNA is TGTGCCAGCAGCTTGGGACAGGGAGCGAACACCGGGGAGCTGTTTTTT. Protein sequence: CASSLGQGANTGELFF.

This clone was seen only a few times. The chain joins TRBV19 to TRBJ2-2, with TRBD1 matching over 7 bases. J lost 6 bases, V lost 3 bases, and 4 bases had no gene match. The CDR3 runs 14 residues. The V gene's germline CDR1 is LNHDA and CDR2 SQIVND (reference sequence). The CDR3 protein is CASSIIGQAGELFF. The CDR3 DNA is TGTGCCAGTAGTATCATAGGACAGGCCGGGGAGCTGTTTTTT.